Presented here are 18 T cell receptor beta chains from one specimen sequenced in a study of shared clonotypes between healthy human individuals. The protocol was immunoSEQ multiplex PCR, while the TCRdb copy is restricted to in-frame clones and leaves out a portion. The sample yields 2 million to 2.5 million clones, approximately 93% seen once. What was sequenced was naive CD4+ T cells from PBMCs. The subset is: CD45RA+ positively selected. These receptors originate from a man between 18 and 29 years old in good health. Some clones in this sample may be carry-over from other donors' samples.

This rearrangement joins TRBV15 to TRBJ2-2; the D is unclear. The V end was cut by 1 base, the J end by 3 bases, with 15 bases between. The germline CDR1 and CDR2 sequences are LNHNV and YYDKDF (reference sequence). The CDR3 runs 17 residues. CDR3: CATSRVGGSIDTGELFF. DNA for the CDR3: TGTGCCACCAGCAGAGTCGGTGGCTCCATTGACACCGGGGAGCTGTTTTTT.

The V gene is TRBV11-3, the J gene TRBJ2-2; TRBD2 might be the D (5 bases). Trimming took off 4 bases at V and 13 bases at J, with 16 bases between the two ends. Per the germline V gene, CDR1 is SGHNT and CDR2 is YENEEA. This CDR3 has 13 amino acids. The CDR3 loop is CASSSPVSEVLFF. For the CDR3, the DNA is TGTGCCAGCAGCTCCCCAGTGTCGGAGGTGCTGTTTTTT.

The chain joins TRBV4-1 to TRBJ1-2; no clear D. Germline V gives CDR1 MGHRA, CDR2 YSYEKL. CDR3 length: 12 residues. Trimming removed 4 bases from V and 8 bases from J, with 11 bases in between. The chain's CDR3 is CASSREDRGYTF. In DNA, the CDR3 is TGCGCCAGCAGCCGAGAGGACCGGGGCTACACCTTC.

The CDR3 DNA is TGTGCCAGCAGTTTATACGGATCACTGTTTTTT. Its protein product is CASSLYGSLFF. The chain uses TRBV28 and TRBJ1-4; no reliable D call. The CDR3 sequence is 11 residues long. The V gene lost 1 base and the J gene lost 13 bases, with 7 bases spanning the gap. Looked up from germline, CDR1 is MDHEN and CDR2 is SYDVKM.

This clone was counted a few times. The chain joins TRBV7-9 to TRBJ1-1; no firm D call. Germline lookup yields CDR1 SEHNR and CDR2 FQNEAQ (reference sequence). The CDR3 loop spans 15 amino acids. Trimming took 5 bases from V and 5 from J, leaving 18 bases between them. CDR3: CASSLSRTAGTEAFF. In DNA, the CDR3 is TGTGCCAGCAGCCTATCTCGGACGGCGGGGACTGAAGCTTTCTTT.

Concerning this clone: Other nucleotide sequences in the sample specify the same CDR3. The CDR3: CASSVASANYGYTF. The CDR3 region has the DNA TGTGCCAGCAGCGTAGCTTCTGCAAACTATGGCTACACCTTC. The chain combines TRBV9 with TRBJ1-2, with D uncertain. The CDR3 runs 14 residues. Germline V gene data show CDR1 as SGDLS and CDR2 as YYNGEE. The V end lost 0 bases, the J end lost 2 bases, and 8 bases lay between the germline ends.

The rearrangement joins TRBV28 to TRBJ1-5; unclear D gene. Looked up from germline, CDR1 is MDHEN and CDR2 is SYDVKM. V was cut by 4 bases and J by 4 bases, with 5 bases left in between. The CDR3 has 12 amino acids. DNA of the CDR3: TGTGCCAGCAGTTCCTGGAATCAGCCCCAGCATTTT. It yields the protein CASSSWNQPQHF.

The rearrangement uses TRBV18 and TRBJ1-1; D is undetermined. In germline, CDR1 is KGHSH, CDR2 LQKENI. There are 13 residues in the CDR3. Trimming pared 0 bases from V and 6 bases from J, leaving 8 bases between. The CDR3 reads CASSPPGFPEAFF. The DNA for the CDR3 is TGTGCCAGCTCACCACCGGGGTTTCCTGAAGCTTTCTTT.

This rearrangement joins TRBV21-1 to TRBJ1-1; the D call of TRBD1 is as the table states it, not checked on the DNA. TRBV21-1 is flagged as a pseudogene. The CDR3 is 15 amino acids. Written as DNA, the CDR3 is TGTGCCAGCACCACGCTGCAGGGGGTAAACACTGAAGCTTTCTTT. Its protein is CASTTLQGVNTEAFF.

This clone is a singleton in its sample. This chain links TRBV7-2 with TRBJ1-1; D not certain. Germline V gene data show CDR1 as SGHTA and CDR2 as FQGNSA. V was trimmed by 2 bases and J by 0 bases, leaving 10 bases between them. This CDR3 has 15 residues. The CDR3 spells CASSLSATMNTEAFF. The CDR3 bases are TGTGCCAGCAGCTTATCAGCAACTATGAACACTGAAGCTTTCTTT.

The chain joins TRBV18 to TRBJ2-3; TRBD2 is a possible D gene (5 bases). CDR1 KGHSH and CDR2 LQKENI come from the germline V gene. Between the trimmed V and J ends, which lost 0 bases and 0 bases, there was a span of 10 bases. The CDR3 has 16 residues. CDR3 sequence reads: CASSPPADSSTDTQYF. In nucleotides, the CDR3 is TGTGCCAGCTCACCACCGGCGGACTCTAGCACAGATACGCAGTATTTT.

The chain has TRBV20-1 and TRBJ2-5; D remains unclear. Germline loops: CDR1 DFQATT, CDR2 SNEGSKA (reference sequence). The V gene lost 6 bases and the J gene lost 5 bases, with 10 bases spanning the gap. This CDR3 has 11 amino acids. The CDR3 DNA follows: TGCAGTGCAATCATAGGGGAGACCCAGTACTTC. It specifies CSAIIGETQYF.

The chain links TRBV15 to TRBJ2-5, with 8 bases matching TRBD2. The CDR3 runs 16 residues. The V and J ends lost 1 base and 5 bases, in that order; junction bases with no gene match: 9. CDR1 and CDR2 (germline): LNHNV, YYDKDF (reference sequence). CDR3 sequence (DNA): TGTGCCACCAGCAGAGCGGGCAGCGGGAGAGGGGAGACCCAGTACTTC. It encodes CATSRAGSGRGETQYF.

The chain carries TRBV7-9 and TRBJ1-2, with TRBD1 as a possible D gene (5 bases). V lost 7 bases to trimming and J lost 6 bases, with 24 bases between them. Germline V lookup: CDR1 SEHNR, CDR2 FQNEAQ (reference sequence). CDR3 length: 16 residues. The CDR3 sequence: CASTPLGARDENGYTF. The CDR3 nucleotides read TGTGCCAGCACCCCCCTTGGGGCCAGGGACGAAAATGGCTACACCTTC.

The rearrangement uses TRBV5-4 and TRBJ2-3; D uncertain. Germline lookup yields CDR1 SGHNT and CDR2 YYREEE (reference sequence). With 4 bases removed from V and 2 bases from J, the gap between germline ends came to 17 bases. CDR3 size: 16 residues. CDR3 in DNA: TGTGCCAGCAGCCCTGGCGGCCAATATACCACAGATACGCAGTATTTT. It encodes CASSPGGQYTTDTQYF.

This clone was seen just once. The chain couples TRBV29-1 to TRBJ2-1; TRBD2 matches at 9 bases. Germline V gene data show CDR1 as SQVTM and CDR2 as ANQGSEA. Trimming cost V 6 bases and J 15 bases; bases outside gene matches: 18. The CDR3 is 14 amino acids. The CDR3 DNA sequence: TGCAGCGTCCTAGTATTTATAGCGGGAGAGTTTTCGTTCTTC. Its protein product is CSVLVFIAGEFSFF.

A single count supports this clone. This chain uses TRBV5-1 with TRBJ2-1; 10 bases are shared with TRBD2. Per germline, CDR1 SGHRS and CDR2 YFSETQ. J was trimmed by 6 bases and V by 2 bases; bases with no gene match: 5. This CDR3 comprises 15 residues. The chain's CDR3 is CASSFLAGAFNEQFF. DNA of the CDR3: TGCGCCAGCAGCTTCCTAGCGGGAGCTTTCAATGAGCAGTTCTTC.

Regarding this clone: The sample contains more than one DNA sequence encoding this CDR3. The J gene is TRBJ1-1, the V gene TRBV5-1; 7 bases fit TRBD1. Germline CDR1 reads SGHRS; CDR2 reads YFSETQ. This CDR3 region has 14 residues. Germline trimming cut 4 bases from V and 5 bases from J; bases unmatched to any gene: 8. CDR3 DNA: TGCGCCAGCAGCAGTACAGGGGTAGGAACTGAAGCTTTCTTT. It translates to CASSSTGVGTEAFF.